The 23 T cell receptor beta chains listed next were all sequenced from one sample in a study of human T cells and chemical hapten exposure. TCRdb itself ran the RACE reads through MiXCR, one entry per CDR3 protein. Here the sample spans roughly 90,000 distinct CDR3 sequences, roughly a tenth being singletons. Described time point: patch test 3, about 24 weeks after DPC sensitization. The treatment was: therapeutic diphenylcyclopropenone sensitization with weekly scalp DPC. The input for sequencing was whole blood, taken in connection with sensitization to the hapten diphenylcyclopropenone (DPC). These receptors came from a woman between 25 and 40 years old with alopecia areata. Some clones in this sample may be carry-over from other donors' samples.

This clonotype occurred many times. The V gene is TRBV7-9, the J gene TRBJ2-1; D remains unclear. The CDR3 runs to 14 residues. From germline, CDR1 is SEHNR and CDR2 FQNEAQ (reference sequence). V lost 2 bases, J lost 6 bases, and 11 bases lay in between. The CDR3 DNA sequence: TGTGCCAGCAGCTTACTCGCGAGTGGCAATGAGCAGTTCTTC. This translates into CASSLLASGNEQFF.

The sample holds a few counts of this clonotype. The chain uses TRBV19 and TRBJ2-5, with D perhaps matching TRBD2 (6 bases). There are 15 residues in the CDR3. CDR1 LNHDA and CDR2 SQIVND come from the germline V gene (reference sequence). With 5 bases removed from V and 1 base from J, the gap between germline ends came to 14 bases. The CDR3 DNA reads as TGTGCCAGTAGTGGAGGCCTAGCGCGCCAAGAGACCCAGTACTTC. Encoded protein: CASSGGLARQETQYF.

The CDR3 DNA reads as TGCAGCGTTGGACATCAGAACACTGAAGCTTTCTTT. Protein sequence: CSVGHQNTEAFF. V is TRBV29-1 and J is TRBJ1-1; no definite D call. The V and J ends lost 4 bases and 1 base respectively, with 7 bases between them. Germline CDR1 and CDR2: SQVTM and ANQGSEA. The CDR3 runs to 12 residues.

The chain joins TRBV6-1 to TRBJ2-7; D unresolved. CDR1 MNHNS and CDR2 SASEGT come from the germline V gene. CDR3 length: 12 amino acids. CDR3 amino acids: CASSENVPPPNV. The CDR3, as DNA: TGTGCCAGCAGTGAAAACGTGCCCCCGCCGAACGTC.

The chain couples TRBV28 to TRBJ2-7; 7 bases agree with TRBD2. Germline CDR1 reads MDHEN; CDR2 reads SYDVKM. The V and J ends lost 6 bases and 2 bases, in that order; junction bases with no gene match: 10. This CDR3 has 15 residues. CDR3 protein: CASRSGGDYAYEQYV. The CDR3 DNA sequence: TGTGCCAGCAGAAGTGGAGGGGACTATGCCTACGAGCAGTACGTC.

This rearrangement joins TRBV11-2 to TRBJ2-5, with D perhaps matching TRBD2 (5 bases). Germline V gene sequence: CDR1 SGHAT, CDR2 FQNNGV. The CDR3 extends over 15 amino acids. V dropped 2 bases and J dropped 5 bases, with 15 bases sitting between them. The CDR3 coding sequence is TGTGCCAGCAGCTTAAGGTGGAGGCGCCGGGAGACCCAGTACTTC. Encoded protein: CASSLRWRRRETQYF.

This clonotype was observed at least ten times. The chain carries TRBV5-4 and TRBJ2-3, with 10 bases aligning to TRBD1. Looked up from germline, CDR1 is SGHNT and CDR2 is YYREEE (reference sequence). Trimming cost V 9 bases and J 0 bases; bases outside gene matches: 10. The CDR3 sequence is 16 residues long. The CDR3 DNA sequence: TGTGCCACCAAATGGGACAGGGGTTCTAGCACAGATACGCAGTATTTT. Translating gives CATKWDRGSSTDTQYF.

The sample holds many counts of this clonotype. The V gene is TRBV11-2, the J gene TRBJ2-2; the D is unclear. V was clipped by 5 bases and J by 1 base, with 11 bases between them. The CDR3 sequence is 15 residues long. Germline assignment: CDR1 SGHAT and CDR2 FQNNGV. CDR3 protein: CASSIPIQNTGELFF. Here the CDR3 DNA reads TGTGCCAGCAGCATCCCGATACAGAACACCGGGGAGCTGTTTTTT.

J is TRBJ2-2 and V is TRBV29-1; D perhaps matches TRBD2 (6 bases). This CDR3 is 14 amino acids long. The V end lost 0 bases, the J end lost 6 bases, and 11 bases lay between the germline ends. Germline V CDR1 and CDR2: SQVTM, ANQGSEA. CDR3 nucleotide sequence: TGCAGCGTTGAAGAGGGGAGGATAGCCGGGGAGCTGTTTTTT. It yields the protein CSVEEGRIAGELFF.

This clonotype was detected a few times. The V and J genes are TRBV11-2 and TRBJ2-3, with D possibly TRBD2 on 5 matching bases. Germline V lookup: CDR1 SGHAT, CDR2 FQNNGV. V shed 5 bases and J shed 4 bases, with 16 bases lying between them. CDR3 length: 15 residues. As DNA, the CDR3 is TGTGCCAGCAGCGACCGGGGTAGTCCGGCAGATACGCAGTATTTT. It yields the protein CASSDRGSPADTQYF.

The chain couples TRBV29-1 to TRBJ1-2; 7 positions agree with TRBD1. The J segment lost 4 bases and the V segment lost 7 bases, leaving 12 bases of the junction unmatched. CDR1 and CDR2 (germline): SQVTM, ANQGSEA. The CDR3 has 14 amino acids. CDR3 bases: TGCAGCGGGGGGGACCCGACAGGGACCTATGGCTACACCTTC. Protein: CSGGDPTGTYGYTF.

This chain joins TRBV28 and TRBJ2-5; the D is unclear. The CDR3 totals 16 residues. Germline V gene sequence: CDR1 MDHEN, CDR2 SYDVKM. V was pared by 6 bases and J by 1 base, with 18 bases between. Here the CDR3 reads CASSPPRVDLQETQYF. DNA of the CDR3: TGTGCCAGCAGCCCCCCTCGCGTAGACCTCCAAGAGACCCAGTACTTC.

This clonotype appeared many times. The rearrangement links TRBV6-5 to TRBJ2-3; D remains unclear. The germline gives CDR1 MNHEY, CDR2 SVGAGI. V lost 0 bases and J lost 0, with 7 bases in between. This CDR3 region has 15 residues. CDR3 in DNA: TGTGCCAGCAGTTACTCTGCGGTTAGCACAGATACGCAGTATTTT. Its translation is CASSYSAVSTDTQYF.

This clonotype was picked up many times. V is TRBV6-6 and J is TRBJ2-3; 10 bases are a match to TRBD2. The germline CDR1 and CDR2 sequences are MNHNY and SVGAGI (reference sequence). V shed 0 bases, J shed 3 bases, and the junction held 9 bases outside the gene matches. This CDR3 contains 18 residues. CDR3 sequence (DNA): TGTGCCAGCAGTTACTCTCTAGCGGGGGATACCCAGACAGATACGCAGTATTTT. As protein: CASSYSLAGDTQTDTQYF.

The V gene is TRBV12-3 or TRBV12-4, the J gene TRBJ2-7; D is undetermined. The CDR3 is 11 amino acids. Between the trimmed V and J ends, which lost 5 bases and 2 bases, there was a span of 4 bases. The CDR3 region is CASSGAYEQYF. Here the CDR3 DNA reads TGTGCCAGCAGTGGAGCCTACGAGCAGTACTTC.

The table lists this clonotype with many counts. The V gene is TRBV11-2, the J gene TRBJ2-3; D gene uncertain. Trimming cost V 5 bases and J 4 bases, with 19 bases left between them. This CDR3 region has 16 residues. Germline V gives CDR1 SGHAT, CDR2 FQNNGV. The CDR3 is CASSIVGPPLADTQYF. The CDR3 coding sequence is TGTGCCAGCAGCATAGTTGGTCCTCCTCTAGCAGATACGCAGTATTTT.

The gene calls are TRBV6-5 and TRBJ1-1; D not resolved. The ends were cut back, 9 bases at V and 1 base at J, with 12 bases in the middle. The V gene's germline CDR1 is MNHEY and CDR2 SVGAGI. The CDR3 spans 13 residues. The CDR3 loop is CASHTFSNTEAFF. CDR3 sequence (DNA): TGTGCCAGTCATACCTTCTCGAACACTGAAGCTTTCTTT.

Comment on this clonotype: This may stem from a read error, because a much larger clone lies one nucleotide away. This chain links TRBV6-6 with TRBJ2-7; 7 bases agree with TRBD1. The germline CDR1 and CDR2 sequences are MNHNY and SVGAGI (reference sequence). The CDR3 is made up of 17 amino acids. The CDR3, as DNA: TGTGCCAGCACCCGGGCAGGGGGTCCCCAAAGCTCCTACAAGCAGTACTTC. Protein: CASTRAGGPQSSYKQYF.

This clonotype was counted ten times or more. The chain has TRBV5-4 and TRBJ2-2; D remains unclear. Germline V CDR1 and CDR2: SGHNT, YYREEE (reference sequence). The CDR3 extends over 15 amino acids. The V end lost 4 bases, the J end lost 2 bases, and 12 bases lay between the germline ends. The CDR3 here is CASSPRSDNTGELFF. The CDR3, as DNA: TGTGCCAGCAGCCCTCGATCAGACAACACCGGGGAGCTGTTTTTT.

In this sample, this clonotype turned up many times. The chain is built from TRBV18 and TRBJ2-7; TRBD2 matches 7 bases. This CDR3 contains 15 residues. Trimming removed 3 bases from V and 6 bases from J; junction bases left unmatched: 11. CDR1 KGHSH and CDR2 LQKENI come from the germline V gene. CDR3 sequence: CASSPPTGGIGEQYF. The CDR3 DNA follows: TGTGCCAGCTCACCCCCTACCGGGGGGATTGGCGAGCAGTACTTC.

This clonotype was detected many times. The chain uses TRBV20-1 and TRBJ1-5; D unclear. The CDR3 sequence is 14 residues long. Trimming shortened V by 6 bases and J by 0 bases, and 12 bases separated the two germline ends. CDR1 DFQATT and CDR2 SNEGSKA come from the germline V gene (reference sequence). The CDR3 sequence: CSASGVNSNQPQHF. The CDR3 coding sequence is TGCAGTGCCAGTGGGGTTAATAGCAATCAGCCCCAGCATTTT.

The sample holds many counts of this clonotype. V is TRBV3-1 and J is TRBJ1-6; TRBD1 might be the D (5 bases). V was pared by 4 bases and J by 7 bases, with 14 bases between. CDR3 size: 15 residues. The germline CDR1 and CDR2 sequences are LGHDT and YNNKEL (reference sequence). The CDR3 DNA reads as TGTGCCAGCAGCCGGAGAGGGACTGAGAATTCACCCCTCCACTTT. This sequence encodes CASSRRGTENSPLHF.

This clonotype was counted at least ten times. The CDR3 is CASSLGQGASGMNTEAFF. CDR3 in DNA: TGTGCCAGCAGTTTGGGACAGGGAGCTTCGGGTATGAACACTGAAGCTTTCTTT. The chain employs TRBV6-5 and TRBJ1-1; the match to TRBD1 covers 9 bases. There are 18 residues in the CDR3. V lost 4 bases to trimming and J lost 0 bases; unmatched junction nucleotides: 12. Germline values: CDR1 MNHEY, CDR2 SVGAGI.